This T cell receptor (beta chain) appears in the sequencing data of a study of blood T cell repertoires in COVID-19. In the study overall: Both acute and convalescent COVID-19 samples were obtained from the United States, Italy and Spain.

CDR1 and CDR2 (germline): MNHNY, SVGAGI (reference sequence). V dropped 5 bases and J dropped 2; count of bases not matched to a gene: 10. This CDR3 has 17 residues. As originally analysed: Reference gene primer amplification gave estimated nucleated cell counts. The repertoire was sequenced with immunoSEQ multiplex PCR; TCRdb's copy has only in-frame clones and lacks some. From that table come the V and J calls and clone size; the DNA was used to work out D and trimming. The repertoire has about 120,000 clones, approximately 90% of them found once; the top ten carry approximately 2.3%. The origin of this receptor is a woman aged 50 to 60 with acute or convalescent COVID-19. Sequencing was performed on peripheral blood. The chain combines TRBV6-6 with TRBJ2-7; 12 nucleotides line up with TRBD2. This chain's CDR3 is CASSPIRLAGVPYEQYF. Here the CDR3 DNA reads TGTGCCAGCAGTCCCATCCGACTAGCGGGAGTCCCCTACGAGCAGTACTTC.